The 18 T cell receptor beta chains in this list originate from one sample, sequenced in a study of OX40 agonist ivuxolimab in advanced cancers. Profiled with immunoSEQ multiplex PCR; TCRdb holds only in-frame clones, not every one. The data show roughly 19,000 clones, more than 65% seen once. The sequenced sample was CD4+ or CD8+ T cells sorted from blood, obtained in a trial of the OX40 agonist ivuxolimab. The source is an adult with an advanced solid tumor such as melanoma, head and neck, liver or kidney cancer.

V gene TRBV4-1 combines with J gene TRBJ1-3; D not certain. Looked up from germline, CDR1 is MGHRA and CDR2 is YSYEKL. V was clipped by 6 bases and J by 0 bases, with 9 bases between them. This CDR3 contains 14 residues. This chain's CDR3 is CASSLHSSGNTIYF. CDR3 coding DNA: TGCGCCAGCAGTTTACACAGCTCTGGAAACACCATATATTTT.

There are a few counts of this clone. This rearrangement joins TRBV5-1 to TRBJ1-1; TRBD1 matches 9 bases. Germline assignment: CDR1 SGHRS and CDR2 YFSETQ. The CDR3 has 17 residues. The trim removed 5 bases at V and 0 bases at J, leaving 11 bases unmatched. CDR3 amino acids: CASSEGTGWGMNTEAFF. The CDR3 DNA follows: TGCGCCAGCAGTGAGGGGACAGGGTGGGGCATGAACACTGAAGCTTTCTTT. Combining the CDR3 with reference TRBV5-1 and TRBJ1-1 gives the whole variable domain KAGVTQTPRYLIKTRGQQVTLSCSPISGHRSVSWYQQTPGQGLQFLFEYFSETQRNKGNFPGRFSGRQFSNSRSEMNVSTLELGDSALYLCASSEGTGWGMNTEAFFGQGTRLTVV.

The table lists this clone with a count of one. The chain has TRBV27 and TRBJ1-5; 10 nucleotides align to TRBD1. V dropped 3 bases and J dropped 4; count of bases not matched to a gene: 6. From germline, CDR1 is MNHEY and CDR2 SMNVEV (reference sequence). CDR3 length: 16 residues. The CDR3 bases are TGTGCCAGCAGTTTCCGGGGACAGGGGCCAAATCAGCCCCAGCATTTT. This translates into CASSFRGQGPNQPQHF.

This rearrangement joins TRBV19 to TRBJ1-6, with TRBD1 as a possible D gene (5 bases). The germline V and J ends were trimmed by 7 bases and 6 bases, with 22 bases remaining between them. The CDR3 runs to 17 residues. Germline-derived CDR1 and CDR2 are LNHDA and SQIVND (reference sequence). The CDR3 sequence: CASNRSALRVFNSPLHF. CDR3 nucleotides: TGTGCCAGTAACAGGTCGGCCCTCCGAGTGTTTAATTCACCCCTCCACTTT.

For this clone: One end of the junction does not line up with germline, which may come from a read error. The chain combines TRBV10-1 with TRBJ2-2; the D gene is possibly TRBD2 (6 bases). The CDR3 sequence is 11 residues long. CDR1 WNHNN and CDR2 SYGVQD come from the germline V gene (reference sequence). The CDR3 reads CPSSDGGLTSF. DNA for the CDR3: TGCCCCTCTTCGGACGGGGGATTGACCAGTTTT.

The chain links TRBV14 to TRBJ1-6, with D unresolved. The CDR3 spans 14 residues. V was pared by 1 base and J by 4 bases, with 5 bases between. The germline V gene encodes CDR1 SGHDN and CDR2 FVKESK. Written as DNA, the CDR3 is TGTGCCAGCAGCCAAGTTCAATATAATTCACCCCTCCACTTT. Translation gives CASSQVQYNSPLHF.

The gene calls are TRBV5-8 and TRBJ2-5, with unresolved D. CDR3 length equals 13 residues. CDR1 and CDR2 from the germline V gene are SGHTS and YDEGEE. Trimming removed 1 base at V and 5 bases at J, with 9 bases between. CDR3 nucleotide sequence: TGTGCCAGCAGCTTGCGGGTGGGGGAGACCCAGTACTTC. It yields the protein CASSLRVGETQYF.

This clone showed up just a few times. The chain couples TRBV19 to TRBJ2-7; 9 positions agree with TRBD1. The V gene's germline CDR1 is LNHDA and CDR2 SQIVND (reference sequence). Trimming at V came to 7 bases and at J to 1 base, leaving 2 bases not matched to a gene. The CDR3 has 13 residues. The DNA for the CDR3 is TGTGCCAGTACCGGGACAGGGTCCTACGAGCAGTACTTC. This gives the protein CASTGTGSYEQYF.

This rearrangement joins TRBV7-8 to TRBJ1-5; 7 nucleotides agree with TRBD1. This CDR3 spans 15 amino acids. CDR1 SGHVS and CDR2 FQNEAQ come from the germline V gene. V dropped 3 bases and J dropped 3; count of bases not matched to a gene: 5. The CDR3 DNA sequence: TGTGCCAGCAGCTTCCGGACAGGCACCAATCAGCCCCAGCATTTT. This sequence encodes CASSFRTGTNQPQHF.

This clone was observed once. The chain has TRBV19 and TRBJ1-2; 7 nucleotides agree with TRBD1. The CDR3 consists of 16 residues. The ends lost 5 bases at V and 2 bases at J; junction bases unmatched: 11. CDR1 is LNHDA, CDR2 SQIVND, per germline (reference sequence). CDR3 in DNA: TGTGCCAGTAGTCTCCGCGACAGGGAGGAAAACTATGGCTACACCTTC. It codes for CASSLRDREENYGYTF.

The sample holds one count of this clone. V gene TRBV9 combines with J gene TRBJ1-5, with D hard to call. Germline CDR1 and CDR2: SGDLS and YYNGEE. Trimming left V 4 bases short and J 1 base short, with 9 bases between. The CDR3 length is 14 residues. The CDR3 is CASSLGGSNQPQHF. The CDR3 DNA sequence: TGTGCCAGCAGCCTAGGTGGAAGCAATCAGCCCCAGCATTTT.

This clone was observed once. For the CDR3, the DNA is TGTGCCAGCAGTGGGCAGGGAGGGAGTACTTATGGCTACACCTTC. Amino acids: CASSGQGGSTYGYTF. This chain uses TRBV6-4 with TRBJ1-2; a possible D gene is TRBD1 (5 bases). Germline V gene sequence: CDR1 MRHNA, CDR2 SNTAGT. The V and J ends lost 4 bases and 5 bases respectively, with 17 bases between them. The length of the CDR3 is 15 residues.

The V call is TRBV7-2, the J call TRBJ2-4, with no clear D. The length of the CDR3 is 13 residues. The germline V gene has CDR1 SGHTA and CDR2 FQGNSA. V was cut by 1 base and J by 10 bases, with 11 bases left in between. The CDR3 is CASSLGPEGIQYF. In DNA form, the CDR3 reads TGTGCCAGCAGCTTAGGCCCCGAAGGGATTCAGTACTTC.

This clone was seen a handful of times. This chain uses TRBV28 with TRBJ1-5; maybe TRBD1 (5 bases). This CDR3 is built from 15 residues. V was pared by 3 bases and J by 5 bases, with 14 bases between. CDR1 and CDR2 from the germline V gene are MDHEN and SYDVKM. The CDR3: CASSFVLQGDQPQHF. CDR3 sequence (DNA): TGTGCCAGCAGTTTTGTGCTCCAGGGAGATCAGCCCCAGCATTTT.

The chain recombines TRBV7-9 with TRBJ2-1; the D gene is possibly TRBD2 (6 bases). V lost 5 bases and J 3 bases, leaving 14 bases between the germline ends. The CDR3 covers 15 residues. Looked up from germline, CDR1 is SEHNR and CDR2 is FQNEAQ (reference sequence). The CDR3 region has the DNA TGTGCCAGCAGCCATCCTAGCGTGGGCTACAATGAGCAGTTCTTC. This gives the protein CASSHPSVGYNEQFF.

This clone was observed a few times. As DNA, the CDR3 is TGTGCCACCCGGGACTATACCGGGGGCTCCTACAATGAGCAGTTCTTC. This codes for CATRDYTGGSYNEQFF. This rearrangement joins TRBV27 to TRBJ2-1, with 7 nucleotides matching TRBD2. Losses at the gene ends were 10 bases for V and 0 bases for J; bases not matched to a gene: 12. This CDR3 region has 16 residues. The germline V gene encodes CDR1 MNHEY and CDR2 SMNVEV (reference sequence).

The chain uses TRBV2 and TRBJ1-1, with unresolved D. V was clipped by 8 bases and J by 0 bases, with 7 bases between them. The CDR3 has 12 residues. Per germline, CDR1 SNHLY and CDR2 FYNNEI. The CDR3, as DNA: TGTGCCAGCGCCGTTATGAACACTGAAGCTTTCTTT. Translating gives CASAVMNTEAFF.

The genes are TRBV7-6 and TRBJ2-1, with D perhaps TRBD1 or TRBD2 (5 bases each). From germline, CDR1 is SGHVS and CDR2 FNYEAQ. The germline V and J ends were trimmed by 1 base and 5 bases, with 9 bases remaining between them. This CDR3 spans 14 amino acids. CDR3 nucleotide sequence: TGTGCCAGCAGCTTAGATCCGGGACACAATGAGCAGTTCTTC. This codes for CASSLDPGHNEQFF.